These T cell receptor beta chains were read from a single sample in a study of T cell clonotyping in hematopoietic cell transplantation. TCRdb keeps only in-frame clones here, not all; method: immunoSEQ multiplex PCR. There are about 16,000 clones in the sample; 71% occur only once, and approximately 9% lies in the top ten. Specimen: peripheral blood mononuclear cells. The receptors stem from a woman aged 60-75 years in good health. Some clones in this sample may be carry-over from other donors' samples. Each CDR3 is given with its conserved first and last residue.

TRBJ1-2	TRBV6-5	CASSYSEDYTF
TRBJ2-2	TRBV2	CASIRQGNTGELFF
TRBJ1-5	TRBV30	CAWSPRGLLLRQPQHF
TRBJ2-7	TRBV19	CASSIDRAYEQYF
TRBJ2-4	TRBV19	CASSIGQGGNIQYF
TRBJ1-4	TRBV4-1	CASSQESGSANEKLFF
TRBJ2-7	TRBV28	CASKTHYEQYF
TRBJ2-7	TRBV7-2	CASSSPRSSSYEQYF
TRBJ1-5	TRBV6-5	CASSYGSPYSNQPQHF
TRBJ2-3	TRBV30	CAWSVHSGTQYF
TRBJ2-4	TRBV4-2	CASSQETGADIQYF
TRBJ2-6	TRBV2	CASSASSGANVLTF
TRBJ2-2	TRBV4-3	CASSQDPLSTGELFF
TRBJ1-4	TRBV30	CAWSGKQGSNEKLFF
TRBJ2-5	TRBV2	CASGQPLQETQYF
TRBJ2-7	TRBV30	CAWSAGQGKIYEQYF
TRBJ1-1	TRBV30	CAWSLLGGIAEAFF
TRBJ2-7	TRBV5-1	CASSQSIQRDTYEQYF
TRBJ1-1	TRBV5-4	CASSLRNTEAFF
TRBJ1-2	TRBV30	CAWSRTERGYTF
TRBJ1-1	TRBV29-1	CSARAGTTEAFF
TRBJ1-6	TRBV6-5	CAARSSYNSPLHF
TRBJ1-1	TRBV6-5	CASSSTGSTEAFF
TRBJ1-3	TRBV27	CASSPRGSGNTIYF
TRBJ2-7	TRBV19	CASSITGTGGPHEQYF
TRBJ1-2	TRBV10-1	CASSARQSRKTYGYTF
TRBJ2-1	TRBV5-6	CASSRGTSGRGLSEQFF
TRBJ1-1	TRBV5-3	CARSFLQGSGNTEAFF
TRBJ2-5	TRBV7-2	CASSLEGQFQETQYF
TRBJ2-5	TRBV4-1	CASSQGAGQPGETQYF
TRBJ2-1	TRBV20-1	CSCKAANEQFF
TRBJ1-2	TRBV10-3	CAISERDRGDYGYTF
TRBJ1-5	TRBV27	CASSLRESNQPQHF
TRBJ2-5	TRBV5-1	CASRRGLAEETQYF
TRBJ2-7	TRBV28	CASSFSGTVYEQYF
TRBJ2-2	TRBV11-2	CASSWNEDTGELFF
TRBJ2-3	TRBV29-1	CSVEGGGPLFTDTQYF
TRBJ1-2	TRBV4-3	CASSQETGLYGYTF
TRBJ1-3	TRBV5-1	CASSYQGPGDTIYF
TRBJ1-2	TRBV5-1	CASSLGQAEITNYGYTF
TRBJ1-1	TRBV25-1	CASSQSLEISEAFF
TRBJ1-1	TRBV29-1	CSVERPPTAAFF
TRBJ1-1	TRBV29-1	CSVGGRSMNTEAFF
TRBJ1-1	TRBV28	CASSLFSPIEAFF
TRBJ2-2	TRBV7-2	CASSPANTGELFF
TRBJ2-2	TRBV13	CASSSLGPTGELFF
TRBJ1-6	TRBV6-1	CASIGQVNSPLHF
TRBJ1-2	TRBV5-4	CASSLYRGSNYGYTF
TRBJ1-5	TRBV13	CASSFDRLQPQHF
TRBJ2-2	TRBV7-2	CASSLVFRGTGELFF
TRBJ2-5	TRBV7-7	CASSLRGDGTQYF